This passage covers 3 T cell receptor beta chains from one sample sequenced in a study of OX40 agonist ivuxolimab in advanced cancers. Only in-frame clones appear in the TCRdb table, and some are missing; sequencing was by immunoSEQ multiplex PCR. This sample has about 68,000 clones, with 86% found just once. Specimen: CD4+ or CD8+ T cells sorted from blood, collected in a trial of the OX40 agonist ivuxolimab. Source of these receptors: an adult with an advanced solid tumor such as melanoma, head and neck, liver or kidney cancer.

The V and J genes are TRBV6-1 and TRBJ2-1, with D uncertain. V was shortened by 7 bases and J by 5 bases, with 9 bases between the two germline ends. The CDR3 has 12 amino acids. Per the germline V gene, CDR1 is MNHNS and CDR2 is SASEGT. The CDR3 spells CASTLPNNEQFF. The CDR3 DNA is TGTGCCAGCACTCTCCCAAACAATGAGCAGTTCTTC.

V usage is TRBV7-3 and J usage is TRBJ2-1, with a possible D match to TRBD2 (6 bases). Germline values: CDR1 SGHTA, CDR2 FQGTGA. CDR3 size: 15 residues. Between the trimmed V and J ends, which lost 5 bases and 2 bases, there was a span of 13 bases. CDR3 sequence: CASSPTGSPYNEQFF. In DNA form, the CDR3 reads TGTGCCAGCAGCCCTACCGGGAGCCCCTACAATGAGCAGTTCTTC.

There are a few counts of this clone. This chain links TRBV9 with TRBJ2-2; maybe TRBD2 (7 bases). The CDR3 is made up of 14 amino acids. Trimming pared 4 bases from V and 6 bases from J, leaving 13 bases between. Germline V gene data show CDR1 as SGDLS and CDR2 as YYNGEE. CDR3 protein: CASSPRGASGELFF. CDR3 coding DNA: TGTGCCAGCAGCCCCCGGGGGGCCTCCGGGGAGCTGTTTTTT.